Listed below are T cell receptor beta chains from one sample, sequenced in a study of CD8+ T cells in alopecia areata. Sequencing was performed with immunoSEQ multiplex PCR; in TCRdb, only in-frame clones are kept and a portion is missing. Of about 250,000 clones in the sample, 50% to 75% were seen once. Specimen: CD4+ T cells sorted from blood, collected at week 52, from a patient treated with tofacitinib. These receptors were obtained from a human donor with alopecia areata. The CDR3 runs from the conserved cysteine through the conserved F or W. D genes are given only for firm matches. Expanded clones are given a class, and other clones once, few, many or no size at all.

size	V	J	D	DNA	CDR3
.	TRBV6-5	TRBJ1-2	.	TGTGCCAGCAGTTACTCGTGGGCCAGCTATGGCTACACCTTC	CASSYSWASYGYTF
once	TRBV2	TRBJ2-5	.	TGTGCCAGCACCGCCCGGGAGACCCAGTACTTC	CASTARETQYF
.	TRBV7-9	TRBJ2-1	TRBD1	TGTGCCAGCAGCCAAAGGGGGCTAGCCTACAATGAGCAGTTCTTC	CASSQRGLAYNEQFF
.	TRBV27	TRBJ2-6	.	TGTGCCCCCGTCCTGGGCCCCGGGGCCAACGTCCTGACTTTC	CAPVLGPGANVLTF
.	TRBV11-1	TRBJ1-2	.	TGTGCCAGCAGCTTAGATGCGGGAATTGGCTACACCTTC	CASSLDAGIGYTF
few	TRBV30	TRBJ2-7	TRBD1	TGTGCCTGGAGTGTTTCGACAGGGCACTCCTACGAGCAGTACTTC	CAWSVSTGHSYEQYF
many	TRBV9	TRBJ1-6	TRBD1	TGTGCCAGCAGCGGCCGGGACAGGGGTTCACCCCTCCACTTT	CASSGRDRGSPLHF
.	TRBV4-2	TRBJ2-5	.	TGTGCCAGCAGCCCCGGGGCAGGGGTGCAAGAGACCCAGTACTTC	CASSPGAGVQETQYF
.	TRBV25-1	TRBJ1-5	.	TGTGCCAGCAGTGAAAACCCGGGACAGCCCCAGCATTTT	CASSENPGQPQHF
.	TRBV5-1	TRBJ1-4	TRBD1	TGCGCCAGCAGTAGACAGGGGGCAGATGAAAAACTGTTTTTT	CASSRQGADEKLFF
.	TRBV9	TRBJ2-5	.	TGTGCCAGCAGCGTAAGTAGCGGAGACTTTCAAGAGACCCAGTACTTC	CASSVSSGDFQETQYF
few	TRBV10-3	TRBJ2-7	.	TGTGCCATCAGTGCTGAAGGGACTGACGAGCAGTACTTC	CAISAEGTDEQYF
.	TRBV30	TRBJ1-2	.	TGTGCCTGGAGTGTACCGGCAGGGGACTATGGCTACACCTTC	CAWSVPAGDYGYTF
few	TRBV18	TRBJ2-5	TRBD1	TGTGCCAGCTCAAAGACAGGGCCTCAAGAGACCCAGTACTTC	CASSKTGPQETQYF
.	TRBV30	TRBJ2-5	.	TGTGCCTGGAGTTCGTCGCATCAAGAGACCCAGTACTTC	CAWSSSHQETQYF
few	TRBV7-9	TRBJ2-3	.	TGTGCCAGCAGCTTAGTACAGACAGATACGCAGTATTTT	CASSLVQTDTQYF
.	TRBV4-2	TRBJ2-3	.	TGTGCCAGCAGCCAAGAACTAGGGAGCACAGATACGCAGTATTTT	CASSQELGSTDTQYF
once	TRBV9	TRBJ2-6	.	TGTGCCAGCAGCGTAGGAGGGGTGAACGTCCTGACTTTC	CASSVGGVNVLTF
once	TRBV25-1	TRBJ2-2	.	TGTGCCAGCAGTGAATATGTCAGGGGCACCGGGGAGCTGTTTTTT	CASSEYVRGTGELFF
few	TRBV5-4	TRBJ2-1	TRBD2	TGTGCCAGCAGCCCCAGCGGGGAAACCTACAATGAGCAGTTCTTC	CASSPSGETYNEQFF
.	TRBV5-6	TRBJ2-7	.	TGTGCCAGCAGCCGCAGGTACTACGAGCAGTACTTC	CASSRRYYEQYF
.	TRBV29-1	TRBJ2-5	.	TGCAGCGTTGAGGGAGCTCATAATTTGGGGACGGAGACCCAGTACTTC	CSVEGAHNLGTETQYF
few	TRBV6-6	TRBJ2-1	.	TGTGCCAGCAGTCCTGGAGGGGGGCCGGTAGTCAATGAGCAGTTCTTC	CASSPGGGPVVNEQFF
.	TRBV29-1	TRBJ2-7	TRBD1	TGCAGCGTTGGTAACAGGGGGCTTCACCGCGAGCAGTACTTC	CSVGNRGLHREQYF
.	TRBV5-4	TRBJ2-5	TRBD2	TGTGCCAGCAGCCCGCCGGGACTAGCGGGGTCTGAGCAGTACTTC	CASSPPGLAGSEQYF
.	TRBV6-6	TRBJ1-2	TRBD1	TGTGCCAGCAGTTATGGGACAGGAACGGGTGGCTACACCTTC	CASSYGTGTGGYTF
.	TRBV6-5	TRBJ2-3	TRBD1	TGTGCCAGCAGTCAGGGGGTGGATACGCAGTATTTT	CASSQGVDTQYF
.	TRBV29-1	TRBJ2-1	TRBD2	TGCAGCGTTGTAGGAGCGGGATTCTACAATGAGCAGTTCTTC	CSVVGAGFYNEQFF
few	TRBV7-9	TRBJ1-5	.	TGTGCCAGCAGCTTAGCGGAGGGGGAAGAGCAGCCCCAGCATTTT	CASSLAEGEEQPQHF
few	TRBV27	TRBJ2-1	TRBD2	TGTGCCAGCAGTTTACGGCTAGCGGGGGGTTACAATGAGCAGTTCTTC	CASSLRLAGGYNEQFF
.	TRBV11-2	TRBJ1-5	.	TGTGCCAGCAGCTTAGACCGGGCCGTAGGGCCCCAGCATTTT	CASSLDRAVGPQHF
many	TRBV19	TRBJ2-7	TRBD1	TGTGCCAGTAGTATCGTCCAGGGGGCAACCCACGAGCAGTACTTC	CASSIVQGATHEQYF
.	TRBV4-2	TRBJ2-7	.	TGTGCCAGCAGCCAAGTACAGGGGAGGGACCACGAGCAGTACTTC	CASSQVQGRDHEQYF
few	TRBV2	TRBJ1-5	TRBD1	TGTGCCAGCGGAAGCCGGGACAGCCGTTCGGCCCAGCATTTT	CASGSRDSRSAQHF
few	TRBV13	TRBJ2-7	TRBD1	TGTGCCAGCAGCTTAAGAAGTCAGGGGGCCTACGAGCAGTACTTC	CASSLRSQGAYEQYF
.	TRBV29-1	TRBJ2-3	.	TGCAGCGGGCGGCGAGGCACAGATACGCAGTATTTT	CSGRRGTDTQYF
.	TRBV29-1	TRBJ1-4	.	TGCAGCGTCGGGCACCTTGGGGAAAAACTGTTTTTT	CSVGHLGEKLFF
few	TRBV30	TRBJ2-7	.	TGTGCCTGGAGGGACTCCTACGAGCAGTACTTC	CAWRDSYEQYF
.	TRBV7-2	TRBJ2-7	.	TGTGCCAGCGGTCTGAACTCCTACGAGCAGTACTTC	CASGLNSYEQYF